The present TCR beta chain was sequenced within a study of cytomegalovirus exposure and HLA in healthy donors. Comment on this clone: What it binds is not known.

The CDR3 runs 15 residues. Germline-derived CDR1 and CDR2 are MGHRA and YSYEKL. Trimming cost V 4 bases and J 2 bases, with 12 bases left between them. Points from the study as a whole: Immune exposure information available was restricted to CMV serostatus.

A multiplex PCR was run with 60 Vbeta primers and 13 Jbeta primers. Assay used: immunoSEQ multiplex PCR; TCRdb lists only in-frame clones, some missing. In the table there are around 130,000 clones, about 79% of which are singletons. Sequenced sample: PBMCs. The rearrangement uses TRBV4-1 and TRBJ2-1; TRBD2 might be the D (5 bases). This receptor was identified in a woman aged 18-29 years in good health and CMV-seropositive. Written as DNA, the CDR3 is TGCGCCAGCAGCCCCGGGGAGACCACCTACAATGAGCAGTTCTTC. This codes for CASSPGETTYNEQFF.